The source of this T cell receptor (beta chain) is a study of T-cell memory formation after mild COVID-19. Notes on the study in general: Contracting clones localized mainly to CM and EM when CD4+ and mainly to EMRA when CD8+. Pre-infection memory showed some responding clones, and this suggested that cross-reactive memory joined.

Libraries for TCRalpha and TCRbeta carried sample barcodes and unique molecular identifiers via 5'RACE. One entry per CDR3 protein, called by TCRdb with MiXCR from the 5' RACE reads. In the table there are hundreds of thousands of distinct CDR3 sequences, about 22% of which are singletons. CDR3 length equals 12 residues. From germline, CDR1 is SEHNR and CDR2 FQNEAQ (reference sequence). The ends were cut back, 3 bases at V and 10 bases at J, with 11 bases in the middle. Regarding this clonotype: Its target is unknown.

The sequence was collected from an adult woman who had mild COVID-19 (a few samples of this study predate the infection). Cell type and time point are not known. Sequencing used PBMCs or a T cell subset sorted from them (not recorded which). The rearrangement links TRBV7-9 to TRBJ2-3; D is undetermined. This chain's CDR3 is CASSFQGQAQYF. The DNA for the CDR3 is TGTGCCAGCAGCTTCCAAGGGCAGGCGCAGTATTTT.